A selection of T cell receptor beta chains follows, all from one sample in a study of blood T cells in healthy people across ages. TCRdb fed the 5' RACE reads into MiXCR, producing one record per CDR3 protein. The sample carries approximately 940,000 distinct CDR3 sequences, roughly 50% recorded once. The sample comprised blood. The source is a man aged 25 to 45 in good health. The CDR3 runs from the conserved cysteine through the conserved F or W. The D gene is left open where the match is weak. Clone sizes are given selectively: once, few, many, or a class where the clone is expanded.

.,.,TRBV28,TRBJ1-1,TGTGCCAGCAGTTTGCGGGCGGGGTTGGTGAACACTGAAGCTTTCTTT,CASSLRAGLVNTEAFF
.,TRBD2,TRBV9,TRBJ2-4,TGTGCCAGCAGCGTAGACGGGACTAGCGGAAACATTCAGTACTTC,CASSVDGTSGNIQYF
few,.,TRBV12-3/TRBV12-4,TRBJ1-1,TGTGCCAGCAGTGGCGGAAGTTTCACGAACACTGAAGCTTTCTTT,CASSGGSFTNTEAFF
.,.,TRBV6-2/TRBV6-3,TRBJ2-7,TGTGCCAGCAGTTACAAGGGGCAGGGAAACTACGAGCAGTACTTC,CASSYKGQGNYEQYF
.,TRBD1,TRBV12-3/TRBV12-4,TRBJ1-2,TGTGCCAGCAACACAGGGGTTTTACCCTTGGATTATGGCTACACCTTC,CASNTGVLPLDYGYTF
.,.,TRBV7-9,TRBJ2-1,TGTGCCAGCAGCTTAGTGGAAAGTACAGAGCAGTTCTTC,CASSLVESTEQFF
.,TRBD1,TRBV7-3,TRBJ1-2,TGTGCCAGCAGTTTCTTGGGACAGGGGATCGATGGCTACACCTTC,CASSFLGQGIDGYTF
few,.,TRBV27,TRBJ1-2,TGTGCCAGCGGCCAGGGCTTCGGCTACACCTTC,CASGQGFGYTF
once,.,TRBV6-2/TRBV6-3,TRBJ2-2,TGTGCCATCTTCTCCGGACAGCTCAACACCGGGGAGCTGTTTTTT,CAIFSGQLNTGELFF
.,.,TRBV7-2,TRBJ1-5,TGTGCCAGCAGCCTATCCTCAGGGAAGCCCCAGCATTTT,CASSLSSGKPQHF
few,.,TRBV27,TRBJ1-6,TGTGCCAGCAGCCTACAGGGAGTAGGTTCACCCCTCCACTTT,CASSLQGVGSPLHF
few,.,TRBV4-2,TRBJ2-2,TGTGCCAGCAGCCAAGATTTCGTCGGGGAGCTGTTTTTT,CASSQDFVGELFF
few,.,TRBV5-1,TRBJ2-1,TGCGCCAGCAGCCGACAGCCAACCGGCTCCTACAATGAGCAGTTCTTC,CASSRQPTGSYNEQFF
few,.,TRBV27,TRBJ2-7,TGTGCCAGCAGAAACCTGATCGACACTTACGAGCAGTACTTC,CASRNLIDTYEQYF
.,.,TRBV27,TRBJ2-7,TGTGCCTGCATGGGGGGGCGGACTACGAACGAGCAGTACTTC,CACMGGRTTNEQYF
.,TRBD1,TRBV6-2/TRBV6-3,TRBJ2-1,TGTGCCAGCAGAGTGACAGGGAGCGAGCAGTTCTTC,CASRVTGSEQFF
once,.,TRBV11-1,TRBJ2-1,TGTGCCAGCAGCTTGCGACTGGATCGCTCCTACAATGAGCAGTTCTTC,CASSLRLDRSYNEQFF